This is a list of T cell receptor beta chains from one sample in a study of cytomegalovirus exposure and HLA in healthy donors. Using immunoSEQ multiplex PCR, the repertoire was profiled, and TCRdb retains in-frame clones only, with some absent. The sample comprises about 160,000 clones, about four fifths of which are singletons, and about 2.4% rests with the top ten. Material for sequencing was PBMCs. The receptors derive from a male donor in good health and CMV-seronegative. CDR3s include the opening cysteine and the closing phenylalanine or tryptophan. Each record gives: clone size, D gene, J gene, V gene, CDR3 protein, CDR3 DNA. A D gene is named only where the DNA matches it firmly. The size field is filled for only some rows; it gives once, few, many or a size class.

>-|TRBD1|TRBJ2-7|TRBV11-2
CASSRQGLEQYF
TGTGCCAGCAGCCGACAGGGGCTGGAGCAGTACTTC
>few|-|TRBJ1-1|TRBV5-1
CASRGGTEAFF
TGCGCCAGCCGCGGAGGAACTGAAGCTTTCTTT
>-|TRBD1|TRBJ1-5|TRBV7-9
CASSPGGSGFQPQHF
TGTGCCAGCAGCCCAGGGGGGTCAGGGTTCCAGCCCCAGCATTTT
>-|TRBD1|TRBJ2-1|TRBV7-8
CASSQRQGSEQFF
TGTGCCAGCAGCCAACGACAGGGCAGTGAGCAGTTCTTC
>few|TRBD1|TRBJ1-1|TRBV2
CASSEALVRGQAFF
TGTGCCAGCAGTGAAGCGCTGGTCAGGGGGCAAGCTTTCTTT
>-|-|TRBJ2-4|TRBV28
CASSSDLAKNIQYF
TGTGCCAGCAGTAGCGACCTGGCCAAAAACATTCAGTACTTC
>-|TRBD2|TRBJ2-3|TRBV29-1
CSVDSLAGEALTDTQYF
TGCAGCGTTGATAGTTTGGCGGGAGAGGCTCTCACAGATACGCAGTATTTT
>-|-|TRBJ1-1|TRBV18
CASSQNPGLNTEAFF
TGTGCCAGCTCCCAGAACCCAGGGTTGAACACTGAAGCTTTCTTT
>-|-|TRBJ1-1|TRBV10-3
CAISESGRNTEAFF
TGTGCCATCAGTGAGTCCGGGAGGAACACTGAAGCTTTCTTT
>-|TRBD2|TRBJ2-1|TRBV6-5
CASRTSGSFDEQFF
TGTGCCAGCAGAACTAGCGGGAGTTTTGATGAGCAGTTCTTC
>-|-|TRBJ2-7|TRBV5-4
CASSAGAYSYEQYF
TGTGCCAGCAGCGCAGGGGCCTACTCCTACGAGCAGTACTTC
>-|TRBD1|TRBJ1-2|TRBV5-4
CASSAPGQGYGYTF
TGTGCCAGCAGCGCCCCGGGACAGGGATATGGCTACACCTTC
>-|TRBD1|TRBJ1-2|TRBV4-3
CASSQDRTGLYGYTF
TGCGCCAGCAGCCAAGATAGGACAGGCCTCTATGGCTACACCTTC
>-|-|TRBJ2-7|TRBV13
CASSLEGQGVYEQYF
TGTGCCAGCAGCTTAGAGGGACAAGGGGTGTACGAGCAGTACTTC
>few|TRBD1|TRBJ2-7|TRBV28
CASSLLRGREQYF
TGTGCCAGCAGTTTATTGAGGGGGCGTGAGCAGTACTTC
>-|TRBD2|TRBJ2-3|TRBV7-6
CASSDRGTSGSYTDTQYF
TGTGCCAGCAGTGACCGAGGGACTAGCGGGAGTTACACAGATACGCAGTATTTT
>-|-|TRBJ1-2|TRBV28
CASSTSPTGTGYTF
TGTGCCAGCAGTACCTCCCCAACAGGGACCGGCTACACCTTC
>-|-|TRBJ2-7|TRBV6-4
CASRGRWDEQYF
TGTGCCAGCAGGGGCAGGTGGGACGAGCAGTACTTC
>-|-|TRBJ2-7|TRBV5-4
CASSLVRGFGNEQYF
TGTGCCAGCAGCTTGGTTCGGGGGTTTGGAAACGAGCAGTACTTC
>-|-|TRBJ2-5|TRBV29-1
CSVPSGFLLDEQYF
TGCAGCGTTCCCTCGGGATTCCTTCTGGATGAGCAGTACTTC
>-|TRBD1|TRBJ1-2|TRBV18
CASSPPRQGRGGNYGYTF
TGTGCCAGCTCACCTCCTAGACAGGGGAGGGGAGGAAACTATGGCTACACCTTC
>-|TRBD1|TRBJ2-7|TRBV6-5
CASRPQGAYEQYF
TGTGCCAGCAGGCCACAGGGGGCCTACGAGCAGTACTTC
>-|-|TRBJ1-1|TRBV29-1
CSVQAVTEAFF
TGCAGCGTCCAGGCAGTCACTGAAGCTTTCTTT
>-|TRBD1|TRBJ2-7|TRBV7-9
CASSARDRGFQFNYEQYF
TGTGCCAGCAGCGCCCGGGACAGGGGGTTCCAATTTAATTACGAGCAGTACTTC
>-|-|TRBJ2-4|TRBV4-3
CASSQGGHAIQYF
TGCGCCAGCAGCCAAGGGGGACATGCCATTCAGTACTTC
>-|TRBD2|TRBJ2-1|TRBV9
CASSVVPSGIYNEQFF
TGTGCCAGCAGCGTAGTGCCTAGCGGGATTTACAATGAGCAGTTCTTC
>-|-|TRBJ2-2|TRBV6-1
CASRRPGDTGELFF
TGTGCCAGCAGGCGACCGGGAGACACCGGGGAGCTGTTTTTT
>-|-|TRBJ1-5|TRBV6-6
CASSPLAGRSNQPQHF
TGTGCCAGCAGTCCCCTCGCAGGTAGGAGCAATCAGCCCCAGCATTTT
>-|-|TRBJ2-5|TRBV4-1
CASRGAVNKETQYF
TGCGCCAGCAGGGGAGCGGTAAACAAAGAGACCCAGTACTTC
>-|-|TRBJ2-6|TRBV9
CASSPTGSSGANVLTF
TGTGCCAGCAGCCCGACCGGGAGCTCTGGGGCCAACGTCCTGACTTTC
>-|TRBD1|TRBJ1-5|TRBV28
CASRDPGQGSGQPQHF
TGTGCCAGCAGGGACCCTGGACAGGGGTCGGGTCAGCCCCAGCATTTT
>once|-|TRBJ1-5|TRBV28
CASTQTATNQPQHF
TGTGCCAGCACCCAGACAGCGACCAATCAGCCCCAGCATTTT
>-|TRBD1|TRBJ2-1|TRBV15
CATSREFGTGGYEQFF
TGTGCCACCAGCAGAGAATTCGGGACAGGGGGCTATGAGCAGTTCTTC
>-|TRBD1|TRBJ1-2|TRBV18
CASSPRPGQGLGGYTF
TGTGCCAGCTCACCACGCCCGGGACAGGGGCTAGGTGGCTACACCTTC
>-|-|TRBJ2-7|TRBV4-3
CASSQDRILPAYEQYF
TGCGCCAGCAGCCAAGATAGGATACTACCCGCCTACGAGCAGTACTTC
>-|TRBD1|TRBJ2-7|TRBV29-1
CSVTQGANYEQYF
TGCAGCGTTACGCAGGGGGCCAACTACGAGCAGTACTTC
>-|-|TRBJ2-7|TRBV14
CASSQDLARVEEQYF
TGTGCCAGCAGCCAAGATCTTGCCAGAGTGGAGGAGCAGTACTTC
>-|-|TRBJ1-2|TRBV10-2
CASSEWADGYTF
TGCGCCAGCAGTGAGTGGGCAGATGGCTACACCTTC
>-|TRBD2|TRBJ2-1|TRBV4-2
CASSPLTSGIYNEQFF
TGTGCCAGCAGCCCCCTGACTAGCGGGATCTACAATGAGCAGTTCTTC
>-|TRBD1|TRBJ2-7|TRBV6-1
CASRRGTGSYEQYF
TGTGCCAGTCGGAGAGGGACAGGATCTTACGAGCAGTACTTC
>-|-|TRBJ2-1|TRBV6-5
CASSLVGGNYNEQFF
TGTGCCAGCAGCCTCGTGGGCGGGAACTACAATGAGCAGTTCTTC